The 11 T cell receptor beta chains below all came from one sample that was sequenced in a study of T cell responses to AZD1222 COVID-19 vaccine. Measured with immunoSEQ multiplex PCR; TCRdb has only the in-frame clones, and not every one. The sample contains some 56,000 clones, about 88% of which appear only once. The material sequenced was peripheral blood, taken 28 days after the second AZD1222 dose. Source of these receptors: an adult who received the AZD1222 COVID-19 vaccine.

The chain joins TRBV6-1 to TRBJ2-5; 13 bases agree with TRBD2. Germline trimming cut 4 bases from V and 4 bases from J; bases unmatched to any gene: 6. This CDR3 has 16 amino acids. The V gene's germline CDR1 is MNHNS and CDR2 SASEGT. The CDR3 spells CASSVTSGRAGETQYF. The CDR3 DNA follows: TGTGCCAGCAGTGTTACTAGCGGGAGGGCCGGAGAGACCCAGTACTTC.

This chain joins TRBV11-2 and TRBJ1-2; D gene unclear. The CDR3 length is 14 residues. CDR1 and CDR2 from the germline V gene are SGHAT and FQNNGV. The V end was cut by 5 bases, the J end by 8 bases, with 18 bases between. The CDR3 DNA reads as TGTGCCAGCAGCAGTGCGACATGGGAGTACGGCTACACCTTC. Translated, it gives CASSSATWEYGYTF.

CDR3 protein: CASSLSYYTDTQYF. In DNA form, the CDR3 reads TGCGCCAGCAGCTTGAGTTATTACACAGATACGCAGTATTTT. This chain joins TRBV5-1 and TRBJ2-3; no clear D. V lost 1 base to trimming and J lost 2 bases, with 8 bases between them. The CDR3 runs 14 residues. Germline CDR1 and CDR2: SGHRS and YFSETQ.

Here the CDR3 reads CATSRDLGSGELFF. The DNA for the CDR3 is TGTGCCACCAGCAGAGATTTGGGATCCGGGGAGCTGTTTTTT. J is TRBJ2-2 and V is TRBV15; no clear D gene. The germline gives CDR1 LNHNV, CDR2 YYDKDF (reference sequence). V was shortened by 0 bases and J by 6 bases, with 8 bases between the two germline ends. The CDR3 extends over 14 amino acids.

This chain uses TRBV2 with TRBJ2-1; D ambiguous. CDR1 and CDR2 from the germline V gene are SNHLY and FYNNEI. This CDR3 spans 14 amino acids. The V and J ends lost 1 base and 16 bases respectively, with 20 bases between them. CDR3 sequence: CASSEVRTYQSIFF. CDR3 bases: TGTGCCAGCAGTGAAGTCCGTACATACCAAAGCATCTTCTTC. The full variable domain, with the rest looked up from reference TRBV2 and TRBJ2-1, is EPEVTQTPSHQVTQMGQEVILRCVPISNHLYFYWYRQILGQKVEFLVSFYNNEISEKSEIFDDQFSVERPDGSNFTLKIRSTKLEDSAMYFCASSEVRTYQSIFFGPGTRLTVL.

The chain links TRBV19 to TRBJ1-1; 10 bases line up with TRBD1. The germline V gene encodes CDR1 LNHDA and CDR2 SQIVND (reference sequence). V shed 4 bases, J shed 12 bases, and the junction held 8 bases outside the gene matches. The CDR3 is 13 residues long. CDR3 loop: CASSRDRGLGSFF. The CDR3 DNA follows: TGTGCCAGTAGTAGGGACAGGGGCCTCGGCTCTTTCTTT.

The V and J genes are TRBV7-2 and TRBJ1-1; D gene ambiguous. The germline CDR1 and CDR2 sequences are SGHTA and FQGNSA. V was clipped by 5 bases and J by 2 bases, with 9 bases between them. The CDR3 length is 13 residues. CDR3 bases: TGTGCCAGCAGCCAGACACTTAACACTGAAGCTTTCTTT. Translation: CASSQTLNTEAFF.

This sequence joins TRBV7-2 and TRBJ2-2; the match to TRBD2 covers 9 bases. The CDR3 has 15 amino acids. Germline CDR1 is SGHTA and CDR2 is FQGNSA. J lost 10 bases, V lost 0 bases, and 6 bases had no gene match. CDR3 loop: CASSLAGASGTELFF. CDR3 nucleotide sequence: TGTGCCAGCAGCTTAGCGGGGGCTAGCGGGACGGAGCTGTTTTTT.

The J gene is TRBJ2-3, the V gene TRBV7-2; 10 bases agree with TRBD2. Trimming took 7 bases from V and 8 from J; bases not matched to a gene: 12. Germline V gene data show CDR1 as SGHTA and CDR2 as FQGNSA. This CDR3 is built from 15 residues. In DNA form, the CDR3 reads TGTGCCAGCACCCTCGGGAGCGGGGGGGCTGGTACGCAGTATTTT. Translated: CASTLGSGGAGTQYF.

V is TRBV9 and J is TRBJ2-1; D possibly corresponds to TRBD2 (6 bases). CDR1 and CDR2 (germline): SGDLS, YYNGEE. V lost 4 bases, J lost 7 bases, and 18 bases lay in between. The CDR3 spans 15 residues. CDR3 nucleotide sequence: TGTGCCAGCAGCCTCGGTCCTCGACGGGGGAATGAGCAGTTCTTC. This translates into CASSLGPRRGNEQFF.

This chain uses TRBV2 with TRBJ2-7; D remains unclear. Trimming took off 0 bases at V and 0 bases at J, with 12 bases between the two ends. CDR1 is SNHLY and CDR2 is FYNNEI in the germline V gene. The CDR3 runs to 16 residues. CDR3 in amino acids: CASSEALGGPSYEQYF. The DNA for the CDR3 is TGTGCCAGCAGTGAAGCGCTTGGCGGCCCCTCCTACGAGCAGTACTTC.